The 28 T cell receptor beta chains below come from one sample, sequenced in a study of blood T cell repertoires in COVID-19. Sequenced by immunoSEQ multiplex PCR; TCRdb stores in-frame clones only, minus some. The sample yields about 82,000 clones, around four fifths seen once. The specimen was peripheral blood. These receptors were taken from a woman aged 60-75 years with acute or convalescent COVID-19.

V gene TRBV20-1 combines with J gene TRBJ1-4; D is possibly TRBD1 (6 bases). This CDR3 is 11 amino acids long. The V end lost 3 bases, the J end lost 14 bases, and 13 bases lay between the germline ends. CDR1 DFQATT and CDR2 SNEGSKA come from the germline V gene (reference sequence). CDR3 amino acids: CSARGLDSLFF. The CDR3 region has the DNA TGCAGTGCTAGGGGTCTGGACAGCCTGTTTTTT.

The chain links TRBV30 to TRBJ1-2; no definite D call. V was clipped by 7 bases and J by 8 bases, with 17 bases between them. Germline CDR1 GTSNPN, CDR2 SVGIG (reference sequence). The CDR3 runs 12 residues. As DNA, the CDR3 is TGTGCCTACTCGGCCGACGCAGGAGGCTACACCTTC. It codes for CAYSADAGGYTF.

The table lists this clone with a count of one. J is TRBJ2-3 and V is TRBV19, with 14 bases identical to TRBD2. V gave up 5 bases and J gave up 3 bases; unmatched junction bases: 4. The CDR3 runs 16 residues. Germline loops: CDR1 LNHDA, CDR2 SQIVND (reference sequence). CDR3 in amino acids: CASSARLAGGTDTQYF. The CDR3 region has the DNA TGTGCCAGTAGTGCTAGACTAGCGGGAGGGACAGATACGCAGTATTTT.

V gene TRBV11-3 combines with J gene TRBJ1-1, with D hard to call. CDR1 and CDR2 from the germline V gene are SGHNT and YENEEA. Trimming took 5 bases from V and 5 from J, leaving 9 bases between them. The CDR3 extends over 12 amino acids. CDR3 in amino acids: CASSVRLTEAFF. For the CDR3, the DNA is TGTGCCAGCAGCGTCCGACTGACTGAAGCTTTCTTT.

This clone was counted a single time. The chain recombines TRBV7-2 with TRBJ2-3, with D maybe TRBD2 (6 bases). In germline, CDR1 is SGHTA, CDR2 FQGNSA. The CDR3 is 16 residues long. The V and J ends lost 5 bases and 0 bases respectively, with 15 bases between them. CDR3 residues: CASSPRLAVSTDTQYF. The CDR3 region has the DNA TGTGCCAGCAGCCCCAGGTTAGCGGTGAGCACAGATACGCAGTATTTT.

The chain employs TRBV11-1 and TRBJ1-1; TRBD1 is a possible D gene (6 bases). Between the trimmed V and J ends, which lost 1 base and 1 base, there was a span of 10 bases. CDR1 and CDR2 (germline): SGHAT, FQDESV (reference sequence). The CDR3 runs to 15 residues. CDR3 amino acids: CASSLGVQGNTEAFF. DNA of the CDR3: TGTGCCAGCAGCTTAGGGGTACAGGGGAACACTGAAGCTTTCTTT.

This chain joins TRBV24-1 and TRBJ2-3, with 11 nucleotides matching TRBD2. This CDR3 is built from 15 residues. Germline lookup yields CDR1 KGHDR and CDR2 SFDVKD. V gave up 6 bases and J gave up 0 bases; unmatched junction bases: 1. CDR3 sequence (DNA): TGTGCCACCAGTCCTAGCGGGGGGAGCACAGATACGCAGTATTTT. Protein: CATSPSGGSTDTQYF.

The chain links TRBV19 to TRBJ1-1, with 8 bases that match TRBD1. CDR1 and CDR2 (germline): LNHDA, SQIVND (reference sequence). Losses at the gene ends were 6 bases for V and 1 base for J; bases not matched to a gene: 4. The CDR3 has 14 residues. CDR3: CASRHGQGNTEAFF. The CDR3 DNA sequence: TGTGCCAGTAGACACGGACAGGGGAACACTGAAGCTTTCTTT.

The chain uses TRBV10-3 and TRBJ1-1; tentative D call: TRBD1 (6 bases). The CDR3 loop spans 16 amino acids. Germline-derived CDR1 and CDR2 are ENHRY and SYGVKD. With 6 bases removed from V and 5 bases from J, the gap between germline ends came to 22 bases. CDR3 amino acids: CAIRRDRGRGKTEAFF. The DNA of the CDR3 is TGTGCCATCAGAAGAGACAGAGGCAGGGGTAAAACTGAAGCTTTCTTT.

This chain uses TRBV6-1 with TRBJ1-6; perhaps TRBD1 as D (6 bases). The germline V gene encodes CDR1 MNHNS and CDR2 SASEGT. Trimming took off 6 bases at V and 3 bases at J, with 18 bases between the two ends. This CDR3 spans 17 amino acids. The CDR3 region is CASSETGKGLYNSPLHF. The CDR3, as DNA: TGTGCCAGCAGCGAAACAGGGAAGGGGCTCTATAATTCACCCCTCCACTTT.

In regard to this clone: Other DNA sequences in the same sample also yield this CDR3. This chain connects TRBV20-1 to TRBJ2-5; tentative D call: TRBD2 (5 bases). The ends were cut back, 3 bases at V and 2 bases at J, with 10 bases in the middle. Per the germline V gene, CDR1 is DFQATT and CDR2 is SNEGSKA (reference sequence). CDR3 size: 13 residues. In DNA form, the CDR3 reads TGCAGTGCTAGTCGGGGAATTCAAGAGACCCAGTACTTC. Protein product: CSASRGIQETQYF.

The CDR3 DNA reads as TGTGCCAGCAGCCCCGACAGACAGAGGTCCCAGTACTTC. Its protein is CASSPDRQRSQYF. This chain uses TRBV5-4 with TRBJ2-5; D possibly corresponds to TRBD1 (5 bases). V was cut by 4 bases and J by 9 bases, with 16 bases left in between. Germline V gene sequence: CDR1 SGHNT, CDR2 YYREEE (reference sequence). This CDR3 region has 13 residues. The whole variable domain, remainder taken from reference TRBV5-4 and TRBJ2-5, is ETGVTQSPTHLIKTRGQQVTLRCSSQSGHNTVSWYQQALGQGPQFIFQYYREEENGRGNFPPRFSGLQFPNYSSELNVNALELDDSALYLCASSPDRQRSQYFGPGTRLLVL.

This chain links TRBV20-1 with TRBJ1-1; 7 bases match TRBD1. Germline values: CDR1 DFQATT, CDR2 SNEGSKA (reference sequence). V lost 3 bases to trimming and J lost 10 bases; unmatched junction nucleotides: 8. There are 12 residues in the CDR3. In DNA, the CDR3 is TGCAGTGCTAGTGAGGGACAGCTTCCAGCTTTCTTT. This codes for CSASEGQLPAFF.

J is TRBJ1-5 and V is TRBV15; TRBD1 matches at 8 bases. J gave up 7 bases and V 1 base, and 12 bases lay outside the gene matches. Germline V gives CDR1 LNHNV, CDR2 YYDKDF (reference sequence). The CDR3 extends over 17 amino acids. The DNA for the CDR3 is TGTGCCACCAGCAGAGTCCTTAGGACAGGGCGAGACCAGCCCCAGCATTTT. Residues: CATSRVLRTGRDQPQHF.

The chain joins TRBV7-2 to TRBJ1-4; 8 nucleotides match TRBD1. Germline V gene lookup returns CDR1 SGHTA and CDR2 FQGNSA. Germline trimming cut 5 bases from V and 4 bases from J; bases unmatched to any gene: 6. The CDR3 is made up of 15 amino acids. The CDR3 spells CASSPRTGNNEKLFF. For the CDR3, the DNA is TGTGCCAGCAGCCCAAGGACAGGGAATAATGAAAAACTGTTTTTT. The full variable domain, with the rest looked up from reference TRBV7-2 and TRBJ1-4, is GAGVSQSPSNKVTEKGKDVELRCDPISGHTALYWYRQSLGQGLEFLIYFQGNSAPDKSGLPSDRFSAERTGGSVSTLTIQRTQQEDSAVYLCASSPRTGNNEKLFFGSGTQLSVL.

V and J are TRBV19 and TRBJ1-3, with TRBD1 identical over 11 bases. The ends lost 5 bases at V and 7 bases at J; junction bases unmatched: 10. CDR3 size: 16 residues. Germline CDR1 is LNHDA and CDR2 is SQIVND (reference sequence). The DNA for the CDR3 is TGTGCCAGTAGTGGACAGGGGGCTTCTAATAGGAACACCATATATTTT. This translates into CASSGQGASNRNTIYF. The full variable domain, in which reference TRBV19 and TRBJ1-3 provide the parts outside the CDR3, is DGGITQSPKYLFRKEGQNVTLSCEQNLNHDAMYWYRQDPGQGLRLIYYSQIVNDFQKGDIAEGYSVSREKKESFPLTVTSAQKNPTAFYLCASSGQGASNRNTIYFGEGSWLTVV.

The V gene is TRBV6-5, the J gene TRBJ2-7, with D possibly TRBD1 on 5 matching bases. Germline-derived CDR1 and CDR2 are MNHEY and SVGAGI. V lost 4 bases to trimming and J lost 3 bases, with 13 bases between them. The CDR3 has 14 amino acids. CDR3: CASSLVGQLYEQYF. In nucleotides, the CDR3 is TGTGCCAGCAGTTTAGTTGGACAACTCTACGAGCAGTACTTC.

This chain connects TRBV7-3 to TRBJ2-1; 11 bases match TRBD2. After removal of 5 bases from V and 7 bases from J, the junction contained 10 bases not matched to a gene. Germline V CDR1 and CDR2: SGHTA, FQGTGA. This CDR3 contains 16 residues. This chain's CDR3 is CASSLQGLADVNEQFF. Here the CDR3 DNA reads TGTGCCAGCAGCCTCCAGGGACTAGCGGATGTAAATGAGCAGTTCTTC.

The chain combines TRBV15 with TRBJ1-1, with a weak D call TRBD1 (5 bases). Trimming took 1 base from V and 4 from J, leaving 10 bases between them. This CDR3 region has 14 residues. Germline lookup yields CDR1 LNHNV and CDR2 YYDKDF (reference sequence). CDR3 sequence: CATSRGVGGTEAFF. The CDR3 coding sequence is TGTGCCACCAGCAGAGGCGTCGGGGGCACTGAAGCTTTCTTT. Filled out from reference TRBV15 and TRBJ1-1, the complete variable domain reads DAMVIQNPRYQVTQFGKPVTLSCSQTLNHNVMYWYQQKSSQAPKLLFHYYDKDFNNEADTPDNFQSRRPNTSFCFLDIRSPGLGDTAMYLCATSRGVGGTEAFFGQGTRLTVV.

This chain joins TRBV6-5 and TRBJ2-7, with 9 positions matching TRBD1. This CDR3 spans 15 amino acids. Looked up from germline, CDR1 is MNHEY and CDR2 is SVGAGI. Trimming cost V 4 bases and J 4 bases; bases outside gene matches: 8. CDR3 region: CASSFAGTGIYEQYF. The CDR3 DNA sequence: TGTGCCAGCAGTTTCGCCGGGACAGGGATTTACGAGCAGTACTTC.

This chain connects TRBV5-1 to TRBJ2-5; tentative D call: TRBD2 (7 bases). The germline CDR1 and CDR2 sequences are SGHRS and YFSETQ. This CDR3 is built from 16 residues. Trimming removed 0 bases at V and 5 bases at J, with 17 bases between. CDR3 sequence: CASSLAQSGGPETQYF. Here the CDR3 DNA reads TGCGCCAGCAGCTTGGCCCAGTCGGGGGGCCCTGAGACCCAGTACTTC.

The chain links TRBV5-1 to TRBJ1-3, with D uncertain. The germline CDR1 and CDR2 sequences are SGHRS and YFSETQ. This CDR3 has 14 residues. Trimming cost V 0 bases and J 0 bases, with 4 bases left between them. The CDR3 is CASSLDTSGNTIYF. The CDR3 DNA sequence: TGCGCCAGCAGCTTGGACACCTCTGGAAACACCATATATTTT.

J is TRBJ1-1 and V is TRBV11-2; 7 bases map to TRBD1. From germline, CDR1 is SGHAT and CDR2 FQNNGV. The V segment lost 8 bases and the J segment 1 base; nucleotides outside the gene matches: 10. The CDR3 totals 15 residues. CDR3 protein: CASSQGNWENTEAFF. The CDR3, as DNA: TGTGCCAGCTCACAGGGGAACTGGGAGAACACTGAAGCTTTCTTT.

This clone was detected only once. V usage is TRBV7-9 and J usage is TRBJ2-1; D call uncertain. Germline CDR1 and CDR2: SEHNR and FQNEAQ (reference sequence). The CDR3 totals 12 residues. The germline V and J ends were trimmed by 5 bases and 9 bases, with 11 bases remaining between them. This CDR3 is CASSHSGGEQFF. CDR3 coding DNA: TGTGCCAGCAGCCACTCGGGTGGTGAGCAGTTCTTC. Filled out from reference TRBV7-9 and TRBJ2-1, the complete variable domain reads DTGVSQNPRHKITKRGQNVTFRCDPISEHNRLYWYRQTLGQGPEFLTYFQNEAQLEKSRLLSDRFSAERPKGSFSTLEIQRTEQGDSAMYLCASSHSGGEQFFGPGTRLTVL.

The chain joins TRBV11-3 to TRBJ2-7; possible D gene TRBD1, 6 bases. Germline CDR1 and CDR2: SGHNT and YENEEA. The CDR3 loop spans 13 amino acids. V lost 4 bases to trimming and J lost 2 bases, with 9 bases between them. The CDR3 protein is CASSSDRTYEQYF. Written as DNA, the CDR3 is TGTGCCAGCAGCTCAGACAGGACCTACGAGCAGTACTTC. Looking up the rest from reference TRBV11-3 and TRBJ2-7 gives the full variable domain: EAGVVQSPRYKIIEKKQPVAFWCNPISGHNTLYWYLQNLGQGPELLIRYENEEAVDDSQLPKDRFSAERLKGVDSTLKIQPAELGDSAVYLCASSSDRTYEQYFGPGTRLTVT.

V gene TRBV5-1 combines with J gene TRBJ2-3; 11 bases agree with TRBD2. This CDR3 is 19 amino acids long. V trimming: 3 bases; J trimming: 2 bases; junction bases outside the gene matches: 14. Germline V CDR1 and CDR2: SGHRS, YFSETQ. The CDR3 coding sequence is TGCGCCAGCAGCTCAAGACTAGCGGGGTCCCCTCTAGACACAGATACGCAGTATTTT. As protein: CASSSRLAGSPLDTDTQYF. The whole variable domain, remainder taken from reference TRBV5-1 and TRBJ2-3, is KAGVTQTPRYLIKTRGQQVTLSCSPISGHRSVSWYQQTPGQGLQFLFEYFSETQRNKGNFPGRFSGRQFSNSRSEMNVSTLELGDSALYLCASSSRLAGSPLDTDTQYFGPGTRLTVL.

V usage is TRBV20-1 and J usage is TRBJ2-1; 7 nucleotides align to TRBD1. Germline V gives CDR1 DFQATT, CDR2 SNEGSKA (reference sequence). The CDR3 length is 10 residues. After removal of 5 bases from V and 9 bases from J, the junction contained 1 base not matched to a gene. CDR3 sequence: CSAYRGEQFF. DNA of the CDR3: TGCAGTGCTTACAGGGGTGAGCAGTTCTTC.

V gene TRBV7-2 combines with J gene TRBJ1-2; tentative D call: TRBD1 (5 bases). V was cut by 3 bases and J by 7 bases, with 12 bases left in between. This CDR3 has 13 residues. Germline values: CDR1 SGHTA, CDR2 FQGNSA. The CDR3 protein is CASSFQGTSGYTF. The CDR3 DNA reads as TGTGCCAGCAGCTTTCAGGGTACAAGTGGCTACACCTTC. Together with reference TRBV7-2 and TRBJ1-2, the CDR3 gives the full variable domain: GAGVSQSPSNKVTEKGKDVELRCDPISGHTALYWYRQSLGQGLEFLIYFQGNSAPDKSGLPSDRFSAERTGGSVSTLTIQRTQQEDSAVYLCASSFQGTSGYTFGSGTRLTVV.